The clone carrying this T cell receptor beta chain has a handful of counts. Generated by immunoSEQ multiplex PCR, the TCRdb table keeps only in-frame clones and is missing some. The table lists tens of thousands of clones, roughly 80% of them singletons, with around 3% in the top ten. This entry comes from a study of control samples from healthy donors and cancer patients. The V end lost 7 bases, the J end lost 3 bases, and 11 bases lay between the germline ends. This CDR3 spans 12 amino acids. In germline, CDR1 is SGHRS, CDR2 YFSETQ. The source material was PBMCs. This TCR derives from a woman in her 50s with lung cancer. V and J are TRBV5-1 and TRBJ2-7; D remains ambiguous. The chain's CDR3 is CASGVSGYEQYF. Written as DNA, the CDR3 is TGCGCCAGCGGGGTTTCCGGCTACGAGCAGTACTTC.